The next 23 T cell receptor beta chains were all read from a single sample in a study of blood T cell repertoires in COVID-19. The repertoire was sequenced with immunoSEQ multiplex PCR; TCRdb's copy has only in-frame clones and lacks some. Of more than 55,000 clones listed, around 77% are singletons. The specimen sequenced was peripheral blood. The receptors stem from a man aged 80 or over with active or convalescent COVID-19.

V and J are TRBV6-5 and TRBJ1-1; D ambiguous. The CDR3 covers 15 residues. Germline loops: CDR1 MNHEY, CDR2 SVGAGI. V gave up 5 bases and J gave up 1 base, with 14 bases separating them. CDR3 DNA: TGTGCCAGCAGTCGAACGGAGGACGGGAACACTGAAGCTTTCTTT. Protein product: CASSRTEDGNTEAFF.

J is TRBJ2-3 and V is TRBV6-6; TRBD2 aligns across 10 bases. This CDR3 is built from 16 residues. V lost 0 bases and J lost 4; bases outside the gene matches: 4. Germline V lookup: CDR1 MNHNY, CDR2 SVGAGI (reference sequence). The CDR3 DNA is TGTGCCAGCAGTTACTCGTCTAGCGGGGGCGCAGATACGCAGTATTTT. It yields the protein CASSYSSSGGADTQYF.

The chain has TRBV3-1 (or the pseudogene TRBV3-2) and TRBJ2-5; D possibly corresponds to TRBD1 (5 bases). The CDR3 is made up of 15 amino acids. Trimming left V 3 bases short and J 1 base short, with 12 bases between. Germline V CDR1 and CDR2: LGHDT, YNNKEL (reference sequence). CDR3 nucleotide sequence: TGTGCCAGCAGCCACTGGGGCACGGGCCAAGAGACCCAGTACTTC. It translates to CASSHWGTGQETQYF.

The rearrangement joins TRBV7-2 to TRBJ1-1; TRBD1 is a possible D gene (5 bases). Looked up from germline, CDR1 is SGHTA and CDR2 is FQGNSA. V was shortened by 3 bases and J by 4 bases, with 12 bases between the two germline ends. CDR3 size: 14 residues. As DNA, the CDR3 is TGTGCCAGCAGCTTTCGGGGGTTTGGCACTGAAGCTTTCTTT. It encodes CASSFRGFGTEAFF.

The chain links TRBV2 to TRBJ2-7, with a weak D call TRBD1 (7 bases). V lost 6 bases to trimming and J lost 9 bases, with 24 bases between them. CDR3 length: 15 amino acids. Looked up from germline, CDR1 is SNHLY and CDR2 is FYNNEI. The CDR3 region is CASSGGVDRFNGQYF. CDR3 sequence (DNA): TGTGCCAGCAGCGGGGGTGTGGACAGGTTTAATGGGCAGTACTTC.

This sequence joins TRBV6-5 and TRBJ1-3; TRBD1 matches 10 bases. This CDR3 comprises 16 residues. Germline V gives CDR1 MNHEY, CDR2 SVGAGI. V shed 0 bases and J 4 bases; nucleotides not matched to a gene: 3. The CDR3 here is CASSYSGTGAGNTIYF. CDR3 nucleotide sequence: TGTGCCAGCAGTTACTCGGGGACAGGGGCCGGAAACACCATATATTTT.

The rearrangement joins TRBV5-1 to TRBJ1-2, with D unresolved. Looked up from germline, CDR1 is SGHRS and CDR2 is YFSETQ. Trimming stripped 4 bases from V and 4 bases from J, with 8 bases between. The CDR3 runs 12 residues. CDR3 region: CASSAGSYGYTF. CDR3 DNA sequence: TGCGCCAGCAGCGCGGGCAGCTATGGCTACACCTTC.

V gene TRBV5-8 combines with J gene TRBJ2-7; 8 bases fit TRBD2. The CDR3 has 14 residues. V shed 4 bases, J shed 2 bases, and the junction held 5 bases outside the gene matches. Germline assignment: CDR1 SGHTS and CDR2 YDEGEE. CDR3 sequence: CASSAVGGAYEQYF. The CDR3 nucleotides read TGTGCCAGCAGCGCCGTCGGGGGGGCCTACGAGCAGTACTTC.

V is TRBV7-9 and J is TRBJ1-1; TRBD1 might be the D (5 bases). Germline CDR1 and CDR2: SEHNR and FQNEAQ (reference sequence). With 3 bases removed from V and 4 bases from J, the gap between germline ends came to 12 bases. The CDR3 is made up of 14 amino acids. In DNA, the CDR3 is TGTGCCAGCAGCTTTCAGGGCGGAAGCACTGAAGCTTTCTTT. Amino acid sequence: CASSFQGGSTEAFF.

This rearrangement joins TRBV6-2 or TRBV6-3 to TRBJ1-2, with TRBD1 identical over 7 bases. The CDR3 runs 13 residues. The V and J ends lost 5 bases and 8 bases, in that order; junction bases with no gene match: 8. Looked up from germline, CDR1 is MNHEY and CDR2 is SVGEGT. The CDR3 loop is CASSLQVGGGYTF. CDR3 DNA: TGTGCCAGCAGTCTCCAGGTAGGGGGCGGCTACACCTTC.

This clone showed up many times. The chain carries TRBV9 and TRBJ2-2; 11 bases align to TRBD2. The germline V gene has CDR1 SGDLS and CDR2 YYNGEE. J lost 5 bases, V lost 5 bases, and 5 bases had no gene match. The CDR3 extends over 15 amino acids. DNA of the CDR3: TGTGCCAGCAGTACCGGGACTAGCGGTACCGGGGAGCTGTTTTTT. Translating gives CASSTGTSGTGELFF. Variable domain in full (rest from reference TRBV9 and TRBJ2-2): DSGVTQTPKHLITATGQRVTLRCSPRSGDLSVYWYQQSLDQGLQFLIQYYNGEERAKGNILERFSAQQFPDLHSELNLSSLELGDSALYFCASSTGTSGTGELFFGEGSRLTVL.

The chain carries TRBV7-3 and TRBJ2-3, with TRBD2 matching 10 bases. CDR1 and CDR2 (germline): SGHTA, FQGTGA. Trimming cost V 7 bases and J 0 bases; bases outside gene matches: 7. The CDR3 contains 16 residues. This CDR3 is CASTMSGGVSTDTQYF. CDR3 coding DNA: TGTGCCAGCACCATGAGCGGGGGGGTTAGCACAGATACGCAGTATTTT. Filled out from reference TRBV7-3 and TRBJ2-3, the complete variable domain reads GAGVSQTPSNKVTEKGKYVELRCDPISGHTALYWYRQSLGQGPEFLIYFQGTGAADDSGLPNDRFFAVRPEGSVSTLKIQRTERGDSAVYLCASTMSGGVSTDTQYFGPGTRLTVL.

This chain uses TRBV28 with TRBJ2-7; 7 nucleotides line up with TRBD2. Germline V lookup: CDR1 MDHEN, CDR2 SYDVKM. Unmatched junction bases numbered 14, after V lost 10 bases and J lost 5 bases. The CDR3 consists of 14 residues. In DNA form, the CDR3 reads TGTGCCACCCTCCTGGGGGGGAGTTCCCACGAGCAGTACTTC. Protein sequence: CATLLGGSSHEQYF.

The gene calls are TRBV9 and TRBJ1-2; 7 bases align to TRBD1. The CDR3 has 18 residues. The germline gives CDR1 SGDLS, CDR2 YYNGEE. Unmatched junction bases numbered 17, after V lost 3 bases and J lost 3 bases. This chain's CDR3 is CASSEPHSTRGLDYGYTF. In DNA form, the CDR3 reads TGTGCCAGCAGCGAACCACATTCGACAAGGGGGCTGGACTATGGCTACACCTTC.

The gene calls are TRBV29-1 and TRBJ2-3; 7 bases are a match to TRBD1. CDR1 is SQVTM and CDR2 is ANQGSEA in the germline V gene. There are 13 residues in the CDR3. The V segment lost 7 bases and the J segment 4 bases; nucleotides outside the gene matches: 8. In DNA, the CDR3 is TGCAGCGCCAAACAGGGGTACGCAGATACGCAGTATTTT. It translates to CSAKQGYADTQYF.

In nucleotides, the CDR3 is TGTGCCAGCAGCCTCGGGCGGGGGTACTCGAACACCGGGGAGCTGTTTTTT. This codes for CASSLGRGYSNTGELFF. The V and J genes are TRBV9 and TRBJ2-2; 7 nucleotides agree with TRBD2. CDR3 length: 17 amino acids. CDR1 and CDR2 (germline): SGDLS, YYNGEE. V was clipped by 4 bases and J by 0 bases; unmatched bases: 9.

The chain employs TRBV29-1 and TRBJ2-7; D is perhaps TRBD2 (5 bases). The V gene's germline CDR1 is SQVTM and CDR2 ANQGSEA. The ends were cut back, 6 bases at V and 2 bases at J, with 23 bases in the middle. CDR3 length: 16 residues. The CDR3 DNA reads TGCAGCGTGGTTCCGGGCCTCCAATTCGGGACCTACGAGCAGTACTTC. Its protein is CSVVPGLQFGTYEQYF.

This chain connects TRBV5-1 to TRBJ2-2; TRBD1 agrees at 8 bases. CDR1 SGHRS and CDR2 YFSETQ come from the germline V gene. This CDR3 spans 15 amino acids. Unmatched junction bases numbered 6, after V lost 0 bases and J lost 8 bases. CDR3 region: CASSLAGGASGELFF. Written as DNA, the CDR3 is TGCGCCAGCAGCTTGGCAGGGGGCGCTTCAGGGGAGCTGTTTTTT.

This clone was observed a few times. This chain joins TRBV6-5 and TRBJ1-1; no clear D. V shed 7 bases and J shed 0 bases, with 9 bases lying between them. This CDR3 spans 13 amino acids. CDR1 is MNHEY and CDR2 is SVGAGI in the germline V gene. Written as DNA, the CDR3 is TGTGCCAGCAATTATTTAGTGAACACTGAAGCTTTCTTT. The encoded protein is CASNYLVNTEAFF.

The CDR3 region is CASSPPTGSTTTSGNTIYF. In DNA, the CDR3 is TGTGCCAGCAGTCCCCCAACAGGTTCCACCACCACCTCTGGAAACACCATATATTTT. The V gene is TRBV27, the J gene TRBJ1-3; TRBD1 might be the D (5 bases). V was pared by 5 bases and J by 0 bases, with 23 bases between. The V gene's germline CDR1 is MNHEY and CDR2 SMNVEV (reference sequence). CDR3 size: 19 residues.

The chain links TRBV7-8 to TRBJ2-1; TRBD2 agrees at 8 bases. This CDR3 has 16 residues. CDR1 is SGHVS and CDR2 is FQNEAQ in the germline V gene. Trimming cost V 0 bases and J 6 bases; bases outside gene matches: 7. CDR3 bases: TGTGCCAGCAGCTTAGCGCCTAGCGGGTGGGGCAATGAGCAGTTCTTC. This encodes CASSLAPSGWGNEQFF.

This chain connects TRBV19 to TRBJ2-3; D uncertain. Germline CDR1 and CDR2: LNHDA and SQIVND (reference sequence). Trimming pared 2 bases from V and 2 bases from J, leaving 8 bases between. This CDR3 contains 14 residues. The CDR3 reads CASSIRVATDTQYF. The CDR3 DNA sequence: TGTGCCAGTAGTATACGGGTGGCCACAGATACGCAGTATTTT.

This clone was detected a few times. The J gene is TRBJ2-1, the V gene TRBV19; 16 nucleotides match TRBD2. Germline loops: CDR1 LNHDA, CDR2 SQIVND (reference sequence). The V gene end was trimmed by 6 bases and the J gene end by 12 bases; junction bases not matched to a gene: 11. The CDR3 totals 16 residues. The CDR3 loop reads CASSPGLAGGQYGQFF. CDR3 coding DNA: TGTGCCAGTAGCCCGGGACTAGCGGGAGGGCAATATGGGCAGTTCTTC.